This T cell receptor beta chain originates from a study of beta chain features in type 1 diabetes. Reverse transcribing all isolated RNA meant expressed TCRB transcripts were sequenced. The assay was immunoSEQ multiplex PCR, and TCRdb's table has in-frame clones only and misses some. The sample holds roughly 290,000 clones, roughly 8% seen once. This clone has just a few counts. Its target is unknown. CD4+ cells of the naive, central memory, regulatory and stem cell-like memory types were sorted via CD45RO/CCR7/CD25/CD127/CD95/CD27. Populations isolated by sorting all had purity greater than 95%. Overall study results and limits: A pattern of fewer insertions and more deletions at VDJ junctions was seen in type 1 diabetes patients.

The TCR comes from a woman between 18 and 29 years old in good health. Material: central memory CD4+ T cells from blood.

The CDR3 coding sequence is TGTGCCAGCTCACCACGAACGGACCGGGCCGGGGAGCTGTTTTTT. Its translation is CASSPRTDRAGELFF. The rearrangement links TRBV18 to TRBJ2-2; D gene ambiguous. The CDR3 extends over 15 amino acids. Germline values: CDR1 KGHSH, CDR2 LQKENI. Trimming pared 1 base from V and 6 bases from J, leaving 12 bases between.